These 8 T cell receptor beta chains came from one sample sequenced in a study of beta chain features in type 1 diabetes. Isolated RNA was reverse transcribed in full, so expressed TCRB transcripts were sequenced. Assay used: immunoSEQ multiplex PCR; TCRdb lists only in-frame clones, some missing. The sample lists 850,000 to 900,000 clones, 17% occurring once. The sequencing input was naive CD4+ T cells from blood. These receptors all come from a woman between 18 and 29 years old in good health.

In this sample, this clone turned up a few times. The chain has TRBV29-1 and TRBJ1-1; 7 positions match TRBD1. Trimming at V came to 8 bases and at J to 2 bases, leaving 8 bases not matched to a gene. There are 13 residues in the CDR3. The germline CDR1 and CDR2 sequences are SQVTM and ANQGSEA. CDR3 amino acids: CSYRGRGNTEAFF. As DNA, the CDR3 is TGCAGCTACAGGGGTAGGGGAAACACTGAAGCTTTCTTT.

This clone was counted only a few times. The chain combines TRBV6-6 with TRBJ1-1, with D possibly matching TRBD1 (6 bases). The V end lost 6 bases, the J end lost 2 bases, and 10 bases lay between the germline ends. The CDR3 runs to 13 residues. Germline lookup yields CDR1 MNHNY and CDR2 SVGAGI (reference sequence). The CDR3 loop is CASRRQANTEAFF. CDR3 in DNA: TGTGCCAGCAGAAGACAGGCCAACACTGAAGCTTTCTTT.

The sample holds a few counts of this clone. The chain links TRBV25-1 to TRBJ2-4, with 9 bases that match TRBD1. Germline V gene lookup returns CDR1 MGHDK and CDR2 SYGVNS. The V segment lost 6 bases and the J segment 6 bases; nucleotides outside the gene matches: 6. This CDR3 spans 14 amino acids. Here the CDR3 DNA reads TGTGCCAGCAGCCGCTCACAGGGGGCAAACATTCAGTACTTC. Translation gives CASSRSQGANIQYF.

V is TRBV6-5 and J is TRBJ2-4; perhaps TRBD2 as D (6 bases). The V and J ends lost 2 bases and 2 bases respectively, with 10 bases between them. This CDR3 contains 15 residues. The germline V gene has CDR1 MNHEY and CDR2 SVGAGI. In DNA, the CDR3 is TGTGCCAGCAGTTACGGAGGGGCGTCCAAAAACATTCAGTACTTC. Amino acids: CASSYGGASKNIQYF.

V is TRBV4-3 and J is TRBJ1-2, with TRBD1 as a possible D gene (5 bases). Trimming stripped 4 bases from V and 5 bases from J, with 17 bases between. CDR3 length: 15 residues. The V gene's germline CDR1 is LGHNA and CDR2 YSLEER. CDR3 region: CASSPRPGHLYGYTF. The CDR3 region has the DNA TGCGCCAGCAGCCCCCGTCCCGGACACCTTTATGGCTACACCTTC.

The CDR3 loop is CTSSQKGRYYGYTF. In DNA form, the CDR3 reads TGCACCAGCAGCCAGAAGGGGCGCTACTATGGCTACACCTTC. This chain joins TRBV1 and TRBJ1-2; the table's D call TRBD1 went unverified against the DNA. TRBV1 is a documented pseudogene. This CDR3 has 14 amino acids.

A note on this clone: This may come from a read error, since a much larger clone is one base off. This chain connects TRBV7-2 to TRBJ1-5, with TRBD1 matching over 7 bases. Germline values: CDR1 SGHTA, CDR2 FQGNSA. CDR3 length equals 14 residues. Trimming removed 1 base from V and 5 bases from J; junction bases left unmatched: 2. Here the CDR3 DNA reads TGTGCCAGCAGCTTAGTGCAGGGGGATCAGCCCCAGCATTTT. Its protein is CASSLVQGDQPQHF.

The rearrangement joins TRBV5-1 to TRBJ2-7; TRBD2 aligns across 11 bases. J lost 6 bases, V lost 4 bases, and 6 bases had no gene match. The CDR3 is made up of 14 amino acids. CDR1 and CDR2 from the germline V gene are SGHRS and YFSETQ. The CDR3 here is CASSPTSGSGEQYF. CDR3 nucleotides: TGCGCCAGCAGCCCAACTAGCGGGAGCGGCGAGCAGTACTTC.